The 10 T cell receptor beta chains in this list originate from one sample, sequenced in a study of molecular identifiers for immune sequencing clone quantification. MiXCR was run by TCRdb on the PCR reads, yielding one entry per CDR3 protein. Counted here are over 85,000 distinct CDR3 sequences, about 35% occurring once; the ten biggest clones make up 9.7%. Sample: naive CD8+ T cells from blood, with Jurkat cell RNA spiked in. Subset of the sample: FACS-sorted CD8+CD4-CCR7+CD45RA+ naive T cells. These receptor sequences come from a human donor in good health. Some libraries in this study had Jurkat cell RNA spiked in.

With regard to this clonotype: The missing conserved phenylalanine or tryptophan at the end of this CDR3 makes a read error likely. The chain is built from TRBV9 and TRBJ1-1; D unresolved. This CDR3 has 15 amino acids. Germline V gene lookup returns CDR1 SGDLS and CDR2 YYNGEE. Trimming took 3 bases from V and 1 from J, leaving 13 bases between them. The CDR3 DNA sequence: TGTGCCAGCAGCGAGGTTGGCGGACCGAACACTGAAGCTTTCATT. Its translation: CASSEVGGPNTEAFI.

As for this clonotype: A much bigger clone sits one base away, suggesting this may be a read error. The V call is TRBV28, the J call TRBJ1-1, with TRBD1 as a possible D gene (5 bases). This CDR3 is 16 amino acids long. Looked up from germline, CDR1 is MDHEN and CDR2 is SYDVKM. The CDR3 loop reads CDSSWKQGEPHTEAFF. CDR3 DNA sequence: TGTGACAGCAGTTGGAAGCAGGGAGAACCTCACACTGAAGCTTTCTTT.

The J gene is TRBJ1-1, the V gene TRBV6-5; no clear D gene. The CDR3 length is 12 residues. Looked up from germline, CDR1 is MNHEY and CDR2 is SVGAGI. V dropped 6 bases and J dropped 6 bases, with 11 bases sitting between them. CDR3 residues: CASSPIGAEAFF. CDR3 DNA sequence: TGTGCCAGCAGCCCCATCGGAGCTGAAGCTTTCTTT.

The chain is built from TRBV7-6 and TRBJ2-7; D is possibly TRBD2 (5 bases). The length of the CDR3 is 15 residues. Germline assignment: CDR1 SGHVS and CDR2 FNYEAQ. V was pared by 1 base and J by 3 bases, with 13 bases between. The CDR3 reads CASSLGQDLSYEQYF. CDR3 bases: TGTGCCAGCAGCTTAGGTCAGGACTTAAGCTACGAGCAGTACTTC.

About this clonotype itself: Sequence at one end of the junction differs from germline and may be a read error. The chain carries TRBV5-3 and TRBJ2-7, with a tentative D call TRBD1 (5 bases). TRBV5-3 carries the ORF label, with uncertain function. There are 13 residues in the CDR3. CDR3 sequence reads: CASSLIQENEQYF. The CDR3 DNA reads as TGTGCCAGCAGCTTGATACAGGAAAACGAGCAGTACTTC.

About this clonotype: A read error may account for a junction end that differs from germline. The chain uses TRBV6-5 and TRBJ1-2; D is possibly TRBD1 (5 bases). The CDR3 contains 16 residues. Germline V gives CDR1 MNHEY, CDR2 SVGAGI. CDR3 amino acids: CASSYTPLGTVYGYPF. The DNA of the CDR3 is TGTGCCAGCAGTTACACCCCCCTGGGGACGGTCTATGGCTACCCCTTC.

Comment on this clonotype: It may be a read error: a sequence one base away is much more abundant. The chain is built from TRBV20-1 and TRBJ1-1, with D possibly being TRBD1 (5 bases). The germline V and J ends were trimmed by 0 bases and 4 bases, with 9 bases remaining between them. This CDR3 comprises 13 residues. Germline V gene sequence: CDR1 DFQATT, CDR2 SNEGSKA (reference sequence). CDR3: CSAREGLITEAFF. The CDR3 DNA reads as TGCAGTGCTAGAGAGGGACTCATCACTGAAGCTTTCTTT.

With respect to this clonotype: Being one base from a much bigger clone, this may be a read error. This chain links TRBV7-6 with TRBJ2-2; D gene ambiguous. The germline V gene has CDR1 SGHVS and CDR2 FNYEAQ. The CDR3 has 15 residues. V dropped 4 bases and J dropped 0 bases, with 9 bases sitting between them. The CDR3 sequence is CASSSWVTNTGELFF. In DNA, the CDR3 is TGTGCCAGCAGCTCTTGGGTGACGAACACCGGGGAGCTGTTTTTT.

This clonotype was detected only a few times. CDR3 nucleotide sequence: TGTGCCAGCAGCTTTTTAGCCGATACGCAGTATTTT. Translation: CASSFLADTQYF. This chain uses TRBV11-2 with TRBJ2-3; D call uncertain. Deletions cut 3 bases from V and 6 bases from J, with 7 bases between. The CDR3 is made up of 12 amino acids. The germline CDR1 and CDR2 sequences are SGHAT and FQNNGV. Using reference TRBV11-2 and TRBJ2-3 for the parts outside the CDR3, the full variable domain is EAGVAQSPRYKIIEKRQSVAFWCNPISGHATLYWYQQILGQGPKLLIQFQNNGVVDDSQLPKDRFSAERLKGVDSTLKIQPAKLEDSAVYLCASSFLADTQYFGPGTRLTVL.

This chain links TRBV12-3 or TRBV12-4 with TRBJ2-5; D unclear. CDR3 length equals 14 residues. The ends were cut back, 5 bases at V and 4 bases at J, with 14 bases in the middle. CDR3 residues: CASSPSGWGETQYF. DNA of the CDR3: TGTGCCAGCAGTCCCTCAGGTTGGGGAGAGACCCAGTACTTC.